Each of the 29 T cell receptor beta chains below was sequenced from the same sample in a study of T cell changes during pregnancy in multiple sclerosis. Measured with immunoSEQ multiplex PCR; TCRdb has only the in-frame clones, and not every one. The table has about 54,000 clones, 75% to 90% seen once. Sequencing used CD4+ T cells from peripheral blood mononuclear cells, obtained in the first trimester of pregnancy. All receptors derive from a female donor with multiple sclerosis, enrolled in a pregnancy study.

This rearrangement joins TRBV23-1 to TRBJ2-5; the D gene is possibly TRBD1 (5 bases). TRBV23-1 is annotated as an ORF whose role is uncertain. This CDR3 has 15 residues. V dropped 3 bases and J dropped 5 bases, with 16 bases sitting between them. In nucleotides, the CDR3 is TGCGCCAGCAGTCACAGGGAAGAAAGGCCGGAGACCCAGTACTTC. Its protein product is CASSHREERPETQYF.

The gene calls are TRBV7-9 and TRBJ2-5; a weak D match, TRBD2 (5 bases). Trimming pared 3 bases from V and 3 bases from J, leaving 26 bases between. CDR1 and CDR2 from the germline V gene are SEHNR and FQNEAQ (reference sequence). The CDR3 covers 19 residues. CDR3 amino acids: CASSFSRGGSWVREETQYF. In DNA form, the CDR3 reads TGTGCCAGCAGCTTTTCTCGGGGTGGGTCGTGGGTCCGGGAAGAGACCCAGTACTTC.

In the case of this clone: In the same sample, other DNA sequences code for this CDR3. J is TRBJ2-7 and V is TRBV11-3; D is unresolved. CDR1 is SGHNT, CDR2 YENEEA, per germline. The CDR3 has 12 residues. V was clipped by 5 bases and J by 2 bases, with 7 bases between them. The CDR3: CASSLDTYEQYF. CDR3 in DNA: TGTGCCAGCAGCCTCGACACCTACGAGCAGTACTTC. Complete variable domain (other parts from reference TRBV11-3 and TRBJ2-7): EAGVVQSPRYKIIEKKQPVAFWCNPISGHNTLYWYLQNLGQGPELLIRYENEEAVDDSQLPKDRFSAERLKGVDSTLKIQPAELGDSAVYLCASSLDTYEQYFGPGTRLTVT.

The rearrangement joins TRBV15 to TRBJ2-5; a possible D gene is TRBD1 (7 bases). Germline loops: CDR1 LNHNV, CDR2 YYDKDF (reference sequence). This CDR3 is built from 15 residues. The V end lost 2 bases, the J end lost 5 bases, and 15 bases lay between the germline ends. CDR3 loop: CATSRTVPGGETQYF. CDR3 nucleotides: TGTGCCACCAGCAGAACCGTCCCAGGGGGGGAGACCCAGTACTTC.

This clone was seen just once. The chain is built from TRBV6-7 and TRBJ2-2; D is uncertain. TRBV6-7 is marked as an open reading frame, function uncertain. The V end lost 0 bases, the J end lost 5 bases, and 19 bases lay between the germline ends. The CDR3 length is 18 residues. CDR3 sequence reads: CASSYSTPVADETGELFF. The DNA of the CDR3 is TGTGCCAGCAGTTACTCCACCCCCGTGGCAGATGAAACCGGGGAGCTGTTTTTT.

For the CDR3, the DNA is TGCGCCAGCAGCCAGCCAACTAGCTCCAATGAGCAGTTCTTC. Encoded protein: CASSQPTSSNEQFF. The chain joins TRBV4-1 to TRBJ2-1, with a tentative D call TRBD2 (6 bases). The CDR3 has 14 amino acids. The V gene lost 3 bases and the J gene lost 6 bases, with 12 bases spanning the gap. Germline lookup yields CDR1 MGHRA and CDR2 YSYEKL.

The chain links TRBV27 to TRBJ1-2; 9 bases align to TRBD1. The CDR3 consists of 15 residues. J gave up 4 bases and V 4 bases, and 7 bases lay outside the gene matches. Germline CDR1 is MNHEY and CDR2 is SMNVEV (reference sequence). CDR3 DNA: TGTGCCAGCAGTTATAAGACAGGGGGAGGCTATGGCTACACCTTC. It translates to CASSYKTGGGYGYTF.

This clone was detected once. V usage is TRBV5-1 and J usage is TRBJ2-5; TRBD2 matches at 8 bases. CDR3 length: 15 residues. With V trimmed by 0 bases and J by 0 bases, 1 base remained unmatched. Germline CDR1 is SGHRS and CDR2 is YFSETQ. CDR3 loop: CASSLGTSHQETQYF. As DNA, the CDR3 is TGCGCCAGCAGCTTGGGGACTAGCCACCAAGAGACCCAGTACTTC.

This clone was seen many times. The rearrangement uses TRBV6-6 and TRBJ1-6; possibly TRBD1 for D (5 bases). In germline, CDR1 is MNHNY, CDR2 SVGAGI (reference sequence). V was trimmed by 8 bases and J by 6 bases, leaving 20 bases between them. The CDR3 loop spans 16 amino acids. The CDR3 coding sequence is TGTGCCAGCTGGGGGGTTAGATTGGGGCTTAATTCACCCCTCCACTTT. Its protein is CASWGVRLGLNSPLHF.

This clone was seen only once. This chain links TRBV27 with TRBJ1-4; 8 bases map to TRBD1. The V segment lost 5 bases and the J segment 5 bases; nucleotides outside the gene matches: 13. This CDR3 has 17 residues. In germline, CDR1 is MNHEY, CDR2 SMNVEV (reference sequence). For the CDR3, the DNA is TGTGCCAGCAGTCCCTTAGACAGGGGTAAGAAGAATGAAAAACTGTTTTTT. Translation: CASSPLDRGKKNEKLFF.

The chain combines TRBV11-1 with TRBJ1-3, with D hard to call. The V and J ends lost 5 bases and 4 bases respectively, with 12 bases between them. This CDR3 spans 14 amino acids. CDR1 and CDR2 from the germline V gene are SGHAT and FQDESV (reference sequence). The CDR3 protein is CASSSPRRGNTIYF. CDR3 DNA sequence: TGTGCCAGCAGCAGCCCGAGGCGGGGAAACACCATATATTTT.

The chain recombines TRBV5-1 with TRBJ2-7, with 13 bases identical to TRBD2. The germline gives CDR1 SGHRS, CDR2 YFSETQ. The J segment lost 4 bases and the V segment lost 1 base, leaving 5 bases of the junction unmatched. The CDR3 has 16 amino acids. DNA for the CDR3: TGCGCCAGCAGCTTGATACCGGGACTAGCGGGATACGAGCAGTACTTC. Translating gives CASSLIPGLAGYEQYF.

By its share, this clone is medium-sized (0.01 to 0.1%). The chain recombines TRBV21-1 with TRBJ2-7; the table's D call, TRBD2, has no DNA check behind it. TRBV21-1 is an annotated pseudogene. The CDR3 is 17 amino acids. CDR3 in amino acids: CASSNSGRVGGDYEQYF. CDR3 nucleotide sequence: TGTGCCAGCAGCAATTCGGGACGTGTGGGGGGAGACTACGAGCAGTACTTC.

The chain carries TRBV7-6 and TRBJ2-5; possibly TRBD2 for D (5 bases). The V gene lost 5 bases and the J gene lost 5 bases, with 12 bases spanning the gap. The V gene's germline CDR1 is SGHVS and CDR2 FNYEAQ. The CDR3 has 13 residues. DNA of the CDR3: TGTGCCAGCAGCCCCCCGGGGTGGGAGACCCAGTACTTC. Protein sequence: CASSPPGWETQYF.

The gene calls are TRBV4-3 and TRBJ2-3; 11 bases align to TRBD2. The V gene's germline CDR1 is LGHNA and CDR2 YSLEER. V lost 4 bases to trimming and J lost 10 bases; unmatched junction nucleotides: 13. The CDR3 is made up of 16 amino acids. The chain's CDR3 is CASSRAGTSGVPSQYF. CDR3 nucleotides: TGCGCCAGCAGCCGTGCCGGGACTAGCGGTGTACCATCGCAGTATTTT.

This chain uses TRBV29-1 with TRBJ1-2; D unclear. The CDR3 has 13 residues. CDR1 is SQVTM and CDR2 is ANQGSEA in the germline V gene. V was shortened by 3 bases and J by 5 bases, with 13 bases between the two germline ends. CDR3 region: CSVEAGSLYGYTF. The CDR3 nucleotides are TGCAGCGTTGAGGCCGGGTCCCTGTATGGCTACACCTTC.

The chain employs TRBV5-1 and TRBJ2-4; D is perhaps TRBD1 (6 bases). The CDR3 has 12 amino acids. Trimming cost V 3 bases and J 10 bases, with 11 bases left between them. CDR1 and CDR2 (germline): SGHRS, YFSETQ. CDR3 in DNA: TGCGCCAGCAGCTCTTCAGGGGAAATTCAGTACTTC. Its translation is CASSSSGEIQYF.

The chain is built from TRBV7-8 and TRBJ1-4, with D possibly TRBD1 on 6 matching bases. The CDR3 contains 15 residues. Germline V gene data show CDR1 as SGHVS and CDR2 as FQNEAQ. The germline V and J ends were trimmed by 6 bases and 7 bases, with 18 bases remaining between them. The CDR3: CASRSQGTTREKLFF. Written as DNA, the CDR3 is TGTGCCAGCAGAAGTCAAGGGACAACCCGTGAAAAACTGTTTTTT.

The J gene is TRBJ1-1, the V gene TRBV11-2; D perhaps matches TRBD1 (6 bases). Per germline, CDR1 SGHAT and CDR2 FQNNGV. The CDR3 totals 16 residues. Trimming removed 3 bases from V and 3 bases from J, with 17 bases in between. The CDR3 is CASSFPPRGGDTEAFF. The DNA of the CDR3 is TGTGCCAGCAGCTTCCCCCCTAGGGGGGGGGACACTGAAGCTTTCTTT.

This chain uses TRBV6-6 with TRBJ1-2, with 7 bases that match TRBD1. This CDR3 contains 13 residues. J gave up 8 bases and V 6 bases, and 9 bases lay outside the gene matches. Germline CDR1 MNHNY, CDR2 SVGAGI (reference sequence). This CDR3 reads CASRLTGEGGYTF. The CDR3 nucleotides read TGTGCCAGCAGATTAACAGGGGAAGGAGGCTACACCTTC.

This chain connects TRBV30 to TRBJ2-7, with D possibly TRBD2 on 5 matching bases. Trimming took off 0 bases at V and 6 bases at J, with 15 bases between the two ends. Germline V gene data show CDR1 as GTSNPN and CDR2 as SVGIG (reference sequence). The CDR3 spans 14 residues. CDR3 DNA: TGTGCCTGGAGTGTAGGAGGTACCGTGGGCGAGCAGTACTTC. Its protein is CAWSVGGTVGEQYF. Complete variable domain (other parts from reference TRBV30 and TRBJ2-7): SQTIHQWPATLVQPVGSPLSLECTVEGTSNPNLYWYRQAAGRGLQLLFYSVGIGQISSEVPQNLSASRPQDRQFILSSKKLLLSDSGFYLCAWSVGGTVGEQYFGPGTRLTVT.

The chain joins TRBV11-2 to TRBJ2-3; 11 bases line up with TRBD2. The germline gives CDR1 SGHAT, CDR2 FQNNGV. This CDR3 comprises 18 residues. Trimming removed 5 bases from V and 3 bases from J; junction bases left unmatched: 13. CDR3 nucleotide sequence: TGTGCCAGCAGCAAAACTAGCGGGAGTTCTGGGGGGACAGATACGCAGTATTTT. The encoded protein is CASSKTSGSSGGTDTQYF.

The rearrangement uses TRBV18 and TRBJ2-2, with TRBD1 as a possible D gene (5 bases). Germline assignment: CDR1 KGHSH and CDR2 LQKENI. V was clipped by 4 bases and J by 6 bases, with 15 bases between them. The CDR3 is 15 amino acids. The CDR3 DNA reads as TGTGCCAGCTCACGAGACAGTAACCCGGCCGGGGAGCTGTTTTTT. The encoded protein is CASSRDSNPAGELFF.

The sample holds a few counts of this clone. This chain uses TRBV28 with TRBJ2-2; TRBD2 agrees at 11 bases. The germline CDR1 and CDR2 sequences are MDHEN and SYDVKM. This CDR3 is built from 16 residues. Trimming cost V 6 bases and J 6 bases; bases outside gene matches: 9. The DNA of the CDR3 is TGTGCCAGCAGAGAAGTAGCGGGAGGGCCGGCCGGGGAGCTGTTTTTT. This sequence encodes CASREVAGGPAGELFF.

This clone was seen only a few times. This chain links TRBV7-3 with TRBJ1-1, with D possibly being TRBD1 (5 bases). Germline values: CDR1 SGHTA, CDR2 FQGTGA. The CDR3 has 13 residues. The V and J ends lost 5 bases and 0 bases respectively, with 7 bases between them. The CDR3 sequence: CASSPQVNTEAFF. CDR3 sequence (DNA): TGTGCCAGCAGCCCACAGGTGAACACTGAAGCTTTCTTT.

The chain is built from TRBV2 and TRBJ2-1; the match to TRBD2 covers 9 bases. Germline V gives CDR1 SNHLY, CDR2 FYNNEI. The CDR3 has 15 residues. The trim removed 8 bases at V and 3 bases at J, leaving 8 bases unmatched. CDR3 amino acids: CASRRAGGGYNEQFF. For the CDR3, the DNA is TGTGCCAGCCGAAGGGCGGGAGGGGGCTACAATGAGCAGTTCTTC.

This chain uses TRBV29-1 with TRBJ1-4; possibly TRBD1 for D (6 bases). Germline lookup yields CDR1 SQVTM and CDR2 ANQGSEA. Trimming left V 4 bases short and J 6 bases short, with 15 bases between. The length of the CDR3 is 14 residues. The CDR3 loop reads CSVATRGADEKLFF. The CDR3 DNA reads TGCAGCGTTGCAACTCGGGGGGCCGATGAAAAACTGTTTTTT.

This clone came up once. The V gene is TRBV5-4, the J gene TRBJ2-3, with 11 bases that match TRBD2. Trimming took 0 bases from V and 1 from J; bases not matched to a gene: 1. Germline values: CDR1 SGHNT, CDR2 YYREEE (reference sequence). CDR3 size: 16 residues. CDR3 sequence (DNA): TGTGCCAGCAGCTTGGAGGGACTAGCGGGCACAGATACGCAGTATTTT. Protein product: CASSLEGLAGTDTQYF. Complete variable domain (other parts from reference TRBV5-4 and TRBJ2-3): ETGVTQSPTHLIKTRGQQVTLRCSSQSGHNTVSWYQQALGQGPQFIFQYYREEENGRGNFPPRFSGLQFPNYSSELNVNALELDDSALYLCASSLEGLAGTDTQYFGPGTRLTVL.

The chain recombines TRBV6-5 with TRBJ2-1; the match to TRBD2 covers 10 bases. The V gene's germline CDR1 is MNHEY and CDR2 SVGAGI. The V and J ends lost 6 bases and 5 bases, in that order; junction bases with no gene match: 4. This CDR3 has 14 residues. CDR3 coding DNA: TGTGCCAGCAGCCGACTAGCGGGCCACAATGAGCAGTTCTTC. Its translation: CASSRLAGHNEQFF.